This T cell receptor (beta chain) emerged from a study of cytomegalovirus exposure and HLA in healthy donors (dated by TCRdb to between 2016 and 2019). Study-wide context: According to an earlier analysis of 587 of the donors, about 170 million T cells yielded roughly 100 million unique TCR beta sequences and roughly 280 Gb of sequence data. Rather than drawing on any new phenotypic data, the later analysis identified candidate immune exposures from TCR beta sequences and the way those sequences occurred across donors. The study combined high-throughput TCR immunosequencing, statistical association of individual TCRs with disease status, and machine learning to predict cytomegalovirus infection status. An early release that covered some 630 HLA-typed donors contained approximately 300 gigabases of sequencing data and roughly 84 million unique TCR sequences. HLA typing covered class I and class II loci at four-digit resolution. The T cell repertoires of 666 subjects were profiled by immunosequencing and related to cytomegalovirus serostatus. Several DR-DQ haplotypes were handled as single units for association and clustering because linkage in the cohort was strong. Every repertoire in the discovery cohort had been generated on one and the same sequencing platform. A separate validation cohort of roughly 130 different subjects was used in addition to the roughly 700-subject first cohort. Genome-wide SNP genotypes for about 65% of the 666 donors were used in a later genetic analysis, which treated that subset as a discovery cohort. An earlier analysis of 587 of the donors used high-throughput TCR beta sequencing to judge whether each TCR beta V gene segment behaved as functional or pseudogenic. The genetic ancestry cluster associated with self-reported Caucasian donors included 70% to 85% of the roughly 400 genotyped donors. Across under 500 genotyped donors of the cohort, an average of approximately 200,000 unique TCR beta nucleotide sequences per donor were sequenced, and approximately 19% of those sequences were non-productive. A later analysis re-examined previously published TCR beta repertoires from roughly 720 donors and added high-resolution HLA genotyping to investigate patterns of TCR occurrence. The aim of the study was to test whether cataloging public T cell receptors could identify signatures of past pathogen exposure. Donor age, sex, ethnicity and CMV serostatus were compiled alongside the repertoire data. Typing coverage varied by locus: about 620-640 donors for A, B, C, DRB1 and DQB1; roughly 560 for DQA1; approximately 610 for DPA1; around 450 for DPB1. General conclusions and limits of the study: In an earlier analysis of roughly 560 of the donors, most TCR beta V segments were observed in productive rearrangements about 90% or about 30% of the time, broadly matching IMGT annotations. A group of highly shared sequence variants was considered likely to be a technical artifact of the sequencing pipeline. A few of the identified cytomegalovirus-associated TCR beta chains were confirmed in vitro to be specific for cytomegalovirus antigens. The classifier was reported to diagnose cytomegalovirus status with high specificity and sensitivity in both the original and validation cohorts. A later genetic analysis reported fewer N-insertions in productive TCRs among donors in an Asian-associated ancestry cluster than the roughly 700-donor mean. Because some donors lacked HLA typing at each locus, the association tests relied only on the typed subset. A later analysis found that HLA-associated TCR beta chains were more clonally expanded and had lower generation probabilities than equally common non-associated chains. A later genetic analysis associated a missense DCLRE1C variant with V-gene and J-gene trimming of TCR beta chains, and an independent cohort replicated the association. A further reported finding was that TCR beta sequences accurately predicted the HLA-A and HLA-B alleles for most subjects in the first cohort. The earlier analysis of 587 of the donors excluded some 16 rarely observed V segments, including chromosome 9 orphons, because counts were too low. Correlated functional status among segregating V segments might reflect linkage disequilibrium, but an unknown experimental factor could not be ruled out. Some IMGT-functional V segments, including TRBV6-2 and TRBV6-3, could not be told apart with the 87-base-pair reads, so those segments were excluded. Only TCR beta chains were sequenced in this cohort, and the absence of alpha or paired-chain data limited detectable features. Presence/absence analyses assumed roughly uniform sequencing depth across donors, an assumption that may not hold. In a later analysis, over 15,000 TCR beta sequences were associated with specific HLA alleles at a false discovery rate of 0.05. When HLA alleles, especially DR and DQ, strongly co-occurred, TCR associations were difficult to assign to individual alleles. The authors suggested that the approach could potentially be generalized to other disease states and immunological phenotypes. According to a later analysis, most CMV-associated TCR beta chains appeared to be HLA-restricted, and the HLA associations seemed to be driven largely by CMV exposure. A later analysis reported that several top co-occurrence clusters appeared linked to parvovirus B19, influenza, CMV and Epstein-Barr virus. According to a later analysis, TCR association rates differed among HLA loci, with DRB1 alleles showing the most associated TCRs and HLA-C alleles showing the fewest. Most TCR sequences were observed very rarely across donors, whereas some public TCRs were present in many individuals. In the study, approximately 160 TCR beta chains were listed as associated with cytomegalovirus. The only immune exposure information available for the cohort was CMV serostatus.

The CDR3 has 16 amino acids, counting the end cysteine and phenylalanine. The DNA shown is the 48-base CDR3, in frame from base 1. The V end gives up 5 bases and the J end 0 bases, leaving 6 bases in the junction not matched to a gene. Taken from the germline V gene (reference sequence), the CDR1 and CDR2 loops are MNHEY and SMNVEV. The cohort was made up of 500 to 800 healthy bone marrow donors. Cohort members were all nominally healthy when sampled, although unrecorded immune exposures were likely present. The donor was CMV seronegative and belonged to the group of over 300 seronegative cohort members. Each donor provided a peripheral blood sample, and peripheral blood mononuclear cells were used for TCR beta sequencing. Genomic DNA extraction from the blood cell samples was performed with the Qiagen DNeasy Blood Extraction Kit. Library generation was performed with the immunoSEQ multiplex PCR assay. The multiplex PCR relied on a mix of 60 forward primers for TCR Vbeta segments and 13 reverse primers for TCR Jbeta segments. Amplification of the CDR3 region of rearranged TCR beta genes was performed with a multiplex PCR assay on genomic DNA. On the Illumina HiSeq System, the amplified TCR beta libraries were sequenced as 87-base-pair reads. Regarding the original processing steps: In a later analysis, approximately 74 million unique TCR beta chains were counted across the approximately 670 repertoires, and approximately 9.9 million of these chains were shared by at least two donors. A nearest-neighbor algorithm error-corrected the raw reads and collapsed the reads into unique sequences, merging closely related sequences to remove PCR and sequencing errors. Alignment of CDR3 sequences to IMGT reference sequences was used to assign V, D and J gene segments. For a sequence to be retained, a match of at least six nucleotides was required to both a V gene segment and a J gene segment. A rearrangement counted as productive if the CDR3 had no stop codons and remained in frame with V and J, and every other rearrangement counted as non-productive. Following IMGT convention, CDR3 was defined as the stretch from the second conserved V-encoded cysteine to the conserved J-encoded phenylalanine. The earlier analysis of some 600 of the donors excluded sequences that lacked an unambiguous match to a single V gene segment. In an earlier analysis of 587 of the donors, a V segment was called functional when productive rearrangements were above 56.7%, and segregating when the standard deviation between donors exceeded 5%. A statistical classification framework was built for diagnosing cytomegalovirus status from the catalog of TCR beta chain sequences. V and J gene assignment, in a later analysis, came from comparing TCR nucleotide sequences with IMGT/GENE-DB human TR gene sequences. A later analysis assigned CDR3 sequences and most-parsimonious VDJ recombination scenarios with the TCRdist pipeline. In a later analysis, each TCR beta chain was defined by its CDR3 amino acid sequence together with its V-gene family, and reads without a unique V-gene family were excluded. A later analysis removed 550 to 700 highly shared, low-generation-probability nucleotide sequences to deal with suspected cross-contamination and a sequencing artifact. A later analysis calculated a clonal expansion index for each public chain from normalized within-repertoire ranks of inferred template counts. A later analysis computed generation probabilities with a VDJ recombination model fitted to out-of-frame rearrangements, and checked the results against IGoR. Hypergeometric tests were used in a later analysis to score TCR-TCR, TCR-HLA and TCR-CMV co-occurrence, with a repertoire-size bias correction applied to the TCR pairs. In a later analysis, false discovery rates were estimated by permuting HLA or CMV assignments 20 times. In a later analysis, co-occurring TCRs were grouped using DBSCAN, and TCRdist sequence similarity was added for clustering within HLA-allele-positive subsets. For co-occurrence clustering, repertoires with fewer than 30,000 or more than 120,000 public chains were excluded, along with four or five repertoires with anomalous nucleotide sharing. TCRdb stores this immuneACCESS table with in-frame sequences only. Part of the clones is absent; in the studies checked, under half of the shortfall reflects unresolved V genes, and no reason is known for the rest. The DNA was the basis for D and trimming; V, J and clone size are from that table. This sample has under 200,000 clones in its table, and approximately 80% of those were observed once. The ten largest account for about 0.5% of the sample.

As to this clone: Which antigen it targets is not known. Base-call qualities are not available, and no considerably larger clone is one nucleotide away.

The sample taken for sequencing was PBMCs. This receptor was taken from a woman between 50 and 59 years old in good health and CMV-seronegative. The chain was built from TRBV27 and TRBJ1-3, with 8 bases aligning to TRBD1. Read as DNA, the sequence is TGTGCCAGCAGTAGGACAGGGCACTTCTCTGGAAACACCATATATTTT. This sequence encodes CASSRTGHFSGNTIYF.